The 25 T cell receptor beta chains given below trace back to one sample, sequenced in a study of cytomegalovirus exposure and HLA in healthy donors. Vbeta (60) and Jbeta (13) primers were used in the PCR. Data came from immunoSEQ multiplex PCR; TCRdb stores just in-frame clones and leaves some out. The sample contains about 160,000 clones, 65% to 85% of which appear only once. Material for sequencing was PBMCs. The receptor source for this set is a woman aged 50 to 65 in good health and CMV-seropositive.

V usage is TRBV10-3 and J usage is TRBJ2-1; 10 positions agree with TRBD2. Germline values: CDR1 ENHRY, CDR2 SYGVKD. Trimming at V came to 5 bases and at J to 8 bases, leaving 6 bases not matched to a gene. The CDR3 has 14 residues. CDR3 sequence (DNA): TGTGCCATCAGTCTAGGGCTAGCGGGGGATGAGCAGTTCTTC. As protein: CAISLGLAGDEQFF.

This CDR3 reads CASSPTVPRQGSHEQYF. DNA of the CDR3: TGTGCCAGCAGTCCAACCGTCCCCCGACAGGGATCCCACGAGCAGTACTTC. J is TRBJ2-7 and V is TRBV27; 7 bases line up with TRBD1. The V segment lost 5 bases and the J segment 5 bases; nucleotides outside the gene matches: 18. CDR3 length equals 17 residues. Germline V gives CDR1 MNHEY, CDR2 SMNVEV (reference sequence).

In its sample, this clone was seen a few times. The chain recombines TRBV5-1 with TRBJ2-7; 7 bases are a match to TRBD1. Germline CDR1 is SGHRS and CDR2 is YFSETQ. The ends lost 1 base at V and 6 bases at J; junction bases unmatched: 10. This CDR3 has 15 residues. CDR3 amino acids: CASSLSSGTELEQYF. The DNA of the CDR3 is TGCGCCAGCAGCTTGAGTAGTGGGACAGAACTCGAGCAGTACTTC.

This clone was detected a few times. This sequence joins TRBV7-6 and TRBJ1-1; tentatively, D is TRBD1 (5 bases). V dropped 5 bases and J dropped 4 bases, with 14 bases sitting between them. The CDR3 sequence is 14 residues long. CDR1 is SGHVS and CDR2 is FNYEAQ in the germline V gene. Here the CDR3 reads CASSTLGGTTEAFF. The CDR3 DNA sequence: TGTGCCAGCAGCACGCTCGGGGGGACCACTGAAGCTTTCTTT.

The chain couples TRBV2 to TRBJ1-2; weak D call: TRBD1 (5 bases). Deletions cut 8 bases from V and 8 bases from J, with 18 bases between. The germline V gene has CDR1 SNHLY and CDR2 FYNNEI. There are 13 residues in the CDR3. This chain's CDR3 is CASRRTRVWGYTF. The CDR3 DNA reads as TGTGCCAGCCGCCGAACCAGGGTATGGGGCTACACCTTC.

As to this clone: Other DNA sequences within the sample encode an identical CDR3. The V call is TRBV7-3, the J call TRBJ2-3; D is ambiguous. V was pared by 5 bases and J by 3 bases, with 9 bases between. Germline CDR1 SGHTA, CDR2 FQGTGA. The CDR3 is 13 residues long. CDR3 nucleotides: TGTGCCAGCAGCGTTGGTAGTACAGATACGCAGTATTTT. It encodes CASSVGSTDTQYF.

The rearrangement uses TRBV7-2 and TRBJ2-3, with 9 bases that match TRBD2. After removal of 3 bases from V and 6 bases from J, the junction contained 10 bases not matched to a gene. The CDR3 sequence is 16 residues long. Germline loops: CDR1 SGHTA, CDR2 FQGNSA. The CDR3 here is CASSFQRGVGTDTQYF. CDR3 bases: TGTGCCAGCAGCTTCCAGCGGGGGGTCGGTACGGATACGCAGTATTTT. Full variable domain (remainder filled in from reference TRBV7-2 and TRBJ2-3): GAGVSQSPSNKVTEKGKDVELRCDPISGHTALYWYRQSLGQGLEFLIYFQGNSAPDKSGLPSDRFSAERTGGSVSTLTIQRTQQEDSAVYLCASSFQRGVGTDTQYFGPGTRLTVL.

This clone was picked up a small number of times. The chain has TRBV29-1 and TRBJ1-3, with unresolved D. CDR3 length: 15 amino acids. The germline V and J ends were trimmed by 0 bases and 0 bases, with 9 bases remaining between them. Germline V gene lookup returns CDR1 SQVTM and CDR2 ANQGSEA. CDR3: CSVEDLSSSGNTIYF. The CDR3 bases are TGCAGCGTTGAAGATCTGAGTAGCTCTGGAAACACCATATATTTT.

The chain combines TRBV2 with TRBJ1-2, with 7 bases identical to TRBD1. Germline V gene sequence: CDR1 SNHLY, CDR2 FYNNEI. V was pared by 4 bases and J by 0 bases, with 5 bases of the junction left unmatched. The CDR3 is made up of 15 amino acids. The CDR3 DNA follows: TGTGCCAGCAGTGGACAGGGAAGGTCTAACTATGGCTACACCTTC. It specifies CASSGQGRSNYGYTF.

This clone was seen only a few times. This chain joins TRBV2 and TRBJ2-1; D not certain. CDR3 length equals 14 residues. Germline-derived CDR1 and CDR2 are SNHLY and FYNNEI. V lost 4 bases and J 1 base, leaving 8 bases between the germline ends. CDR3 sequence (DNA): TGTGCCAGCAGTGGCTCGAGGTCCTACAATGAGCAGTTCTTC. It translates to CASSGSRSYNEQFF.

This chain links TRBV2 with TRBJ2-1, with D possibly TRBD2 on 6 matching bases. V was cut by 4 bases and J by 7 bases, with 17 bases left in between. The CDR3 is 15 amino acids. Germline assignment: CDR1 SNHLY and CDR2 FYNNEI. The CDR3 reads CASSGGREVGNEQFF. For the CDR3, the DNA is TGTGCCAGCAGTGGCGGCAGGGAGGTGGGTAATGAGCAGTTCTTC.

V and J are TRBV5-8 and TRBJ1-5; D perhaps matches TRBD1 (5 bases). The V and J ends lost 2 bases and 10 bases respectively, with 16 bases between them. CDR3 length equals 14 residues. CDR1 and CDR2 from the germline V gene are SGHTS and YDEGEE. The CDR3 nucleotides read TGTGCCAGCAGCTTTACGGGACTTATATCCCCCCAGCATTTT. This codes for CASSFTGLISPQHF.

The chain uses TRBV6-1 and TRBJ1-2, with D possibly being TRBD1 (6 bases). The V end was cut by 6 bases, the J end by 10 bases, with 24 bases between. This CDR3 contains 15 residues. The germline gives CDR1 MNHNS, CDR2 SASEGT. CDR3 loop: CASSQRTGTAWVYTF. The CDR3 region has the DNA TGTGCCAGCAGCCAACGCACAGGGACCGCCTGGGTCTACACCTTC.

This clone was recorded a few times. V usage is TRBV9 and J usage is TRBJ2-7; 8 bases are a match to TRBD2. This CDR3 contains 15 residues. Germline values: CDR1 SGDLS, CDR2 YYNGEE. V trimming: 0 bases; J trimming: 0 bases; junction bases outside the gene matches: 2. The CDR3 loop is CASSVAAGGSYEQYF. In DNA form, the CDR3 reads TGTGCCAGCAGCGTAGCCGCGGGGGGCTCCTACGAGCAGTACTTC.

The CDR3 reads CASRLGLAGTEAFF. CDR3 nucleotide sequence: TGTGCCAGTAGATTGGGATTGGCGGGCACTGAAGCTTTCTTT. The rearrangement joins TRBV19 to TRBJ1-1; D not certain. CDR1 and CDR2 from the germline V gene are LNHDA and SQIVND (reference sequence). This CDR3 spans 14 amino acids. V was trimmed by 6 bases and J by 4 bases, leaving 15 bases between them.

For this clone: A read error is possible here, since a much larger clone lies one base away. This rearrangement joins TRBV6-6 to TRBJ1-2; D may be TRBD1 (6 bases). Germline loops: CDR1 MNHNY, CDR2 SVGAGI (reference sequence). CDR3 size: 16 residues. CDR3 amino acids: CASSYRDTPGNCGYTF. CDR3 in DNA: TGTGCCAGCAGTTACCGGGACACCCCAGGGAACTGTGGCTACACCTTC.

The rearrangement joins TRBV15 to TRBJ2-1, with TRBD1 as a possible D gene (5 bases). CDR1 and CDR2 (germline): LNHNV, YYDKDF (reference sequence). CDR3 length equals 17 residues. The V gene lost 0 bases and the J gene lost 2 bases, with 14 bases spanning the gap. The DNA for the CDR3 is TGTGCCACCAGCAGAGATGGAGAGTTAGGGGCCTACAATGAGCAGTTCTTC. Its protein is CATSRDGELGAYNEQFF.

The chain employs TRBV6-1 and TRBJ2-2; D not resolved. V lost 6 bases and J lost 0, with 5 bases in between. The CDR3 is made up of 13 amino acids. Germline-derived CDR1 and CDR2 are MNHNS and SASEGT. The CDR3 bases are TGTGCCAGCAGGGCCCCGAACACCGGGGAGCTGTTTTTT. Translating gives CASRAPNTGELFF.

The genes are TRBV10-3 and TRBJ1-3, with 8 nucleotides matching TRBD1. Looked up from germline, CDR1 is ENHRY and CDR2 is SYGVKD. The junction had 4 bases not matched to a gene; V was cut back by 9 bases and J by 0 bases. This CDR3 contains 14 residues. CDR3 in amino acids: CAIRQGNSGNTIYF. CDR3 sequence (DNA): TGTGCCATTAGACAGGGGAACTCTGGAAACACCATATATTTT.

CDR3 in amino acids: CASSQGRNTEAFF. The CDR3 nucleotides are TGTGCCAGCAGCCAGGGGCGGAACACTGAAGCTTTCTTT. The chain carries TRBV11-2 and TRBJ1-1; a possible D gene is TRBD1 (6 bases). The CDR3 has 13 residues. Trimming left V 5 bases short and J 1 base short, with 8 bases between. Germline V lookup: CDR1 SGHAT, CDR2 FQNNGV. The full variable domain, in which reference TRBV11-2 and TRBJ1-1 provide the parts outside the CDR3, is EAGVAQSPRYKIIEKRQSVAFWCNPISGHATLYWYQQILGQGPKLLIQFQNNGVVDDSQLPKDRFSAERLKGVDSTLKIQPAKLEDSAVYLCASSQGRNTEAFFGQGTRLTVV.

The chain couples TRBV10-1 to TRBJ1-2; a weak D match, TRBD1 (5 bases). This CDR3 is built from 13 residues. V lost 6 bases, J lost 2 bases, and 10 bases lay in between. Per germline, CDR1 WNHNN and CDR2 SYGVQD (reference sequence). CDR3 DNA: TGCGCCAGCAGCCCGGGACTGAACTATGGCTACACCTTC. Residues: CASSPGLNYGYTF.

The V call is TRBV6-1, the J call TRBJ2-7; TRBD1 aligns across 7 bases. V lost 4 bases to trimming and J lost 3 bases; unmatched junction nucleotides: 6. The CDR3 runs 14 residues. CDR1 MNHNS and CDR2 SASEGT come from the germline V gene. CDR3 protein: CASSGGGELYEQYF. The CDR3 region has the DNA TGTGCCAGCAGTGGAGGGGGCGAGCTCTACGAGCAGTACTTC.

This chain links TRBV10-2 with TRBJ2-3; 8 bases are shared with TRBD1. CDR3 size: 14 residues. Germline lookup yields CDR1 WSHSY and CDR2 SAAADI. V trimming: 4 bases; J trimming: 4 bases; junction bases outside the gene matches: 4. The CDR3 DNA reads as TGCGCCAGCAGTGGACAGGGGTTGGCAGATACGCAGTATTTT. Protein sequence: CASSGQGLADTQYF.

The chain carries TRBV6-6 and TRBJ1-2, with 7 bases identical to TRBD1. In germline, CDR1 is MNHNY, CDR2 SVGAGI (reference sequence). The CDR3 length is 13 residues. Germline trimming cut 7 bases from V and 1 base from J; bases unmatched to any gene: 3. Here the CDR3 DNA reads TGTGCCAGCAACAGGGGCTTTAACTATGGCTACACCTTC. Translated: CASNRGFNYGYTF.

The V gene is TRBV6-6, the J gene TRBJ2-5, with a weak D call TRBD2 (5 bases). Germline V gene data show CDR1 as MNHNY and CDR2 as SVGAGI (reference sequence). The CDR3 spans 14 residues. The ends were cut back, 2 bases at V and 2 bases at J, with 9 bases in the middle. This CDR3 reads CASSYGRAQETQYF. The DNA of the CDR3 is TGTGCCAGCAGTTACGGGCGGGCTCAAGAGACCCAGTACTTC.